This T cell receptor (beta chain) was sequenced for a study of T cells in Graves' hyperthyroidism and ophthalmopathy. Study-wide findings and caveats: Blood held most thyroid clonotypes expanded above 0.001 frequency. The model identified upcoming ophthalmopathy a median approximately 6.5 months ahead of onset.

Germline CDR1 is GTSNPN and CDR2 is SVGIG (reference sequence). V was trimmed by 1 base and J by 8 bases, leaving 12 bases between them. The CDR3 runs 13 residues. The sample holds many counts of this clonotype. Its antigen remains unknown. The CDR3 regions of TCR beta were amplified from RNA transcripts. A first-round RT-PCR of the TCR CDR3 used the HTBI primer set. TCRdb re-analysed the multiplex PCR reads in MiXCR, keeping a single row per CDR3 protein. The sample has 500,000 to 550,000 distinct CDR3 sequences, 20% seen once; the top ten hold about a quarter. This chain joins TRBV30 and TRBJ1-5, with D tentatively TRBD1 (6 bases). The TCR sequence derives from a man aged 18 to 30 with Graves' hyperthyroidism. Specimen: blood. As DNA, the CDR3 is TGTGCCTGGAGTGCAGGGGTCAGAGAGCCCCAGCATTTT. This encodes CAWSAGVREPQHF.